This T cell receptor (beta chain) was observed in a study of T cells in Graves' hyperthyroidism and ophthalmopathy. The CDR3 consists of 13 residues. The ends lost 3 bases at V and 4 bases at J; junction bases unmatched: 2. Germline CDR1 is DFQATT and CDR2 is SNEGSKA (reference sequence). This clonotype has a handful of counts. Amplification of TCR beta CDR3 regions used RNA as the template. The HTBI primer set drove a first-round RT-PCR of the TCR CDR3. Each CDR3 protein is one row after TCRdb ran MiXCR on the multiplex PCR reads. The sample includes about 760,000 distinct CDR3 sequences, under 45% of them seen just once.

The source of this sequence is a woman aged 40 to 50 with Graves' hyperthyroidism. Sequenced material: blood. The chain joins TRBV20-1 to TRBJ1-5; 8 bases are shared with TRBD1. The CDR3 nucleotides read TGCAGTGCTAGGGACAGGGAGAATCAGCCCCAGCATTTT. Translation: CSARDRENQPQHF.